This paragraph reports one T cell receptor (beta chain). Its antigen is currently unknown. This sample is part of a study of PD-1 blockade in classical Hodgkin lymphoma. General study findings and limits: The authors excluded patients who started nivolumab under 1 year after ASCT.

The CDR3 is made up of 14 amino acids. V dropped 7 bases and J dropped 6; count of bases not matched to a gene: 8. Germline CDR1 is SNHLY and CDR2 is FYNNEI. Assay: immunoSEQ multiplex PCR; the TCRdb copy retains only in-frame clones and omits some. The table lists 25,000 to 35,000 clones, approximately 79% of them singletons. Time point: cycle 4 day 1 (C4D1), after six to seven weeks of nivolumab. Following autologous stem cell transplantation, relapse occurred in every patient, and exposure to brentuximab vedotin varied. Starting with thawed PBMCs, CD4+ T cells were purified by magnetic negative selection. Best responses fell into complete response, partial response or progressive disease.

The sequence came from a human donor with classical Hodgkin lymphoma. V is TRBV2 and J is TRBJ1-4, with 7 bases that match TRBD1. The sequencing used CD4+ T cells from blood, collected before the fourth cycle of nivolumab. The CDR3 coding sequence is TGTGCCAGCAAGCGACAGGGAATGGATGAAAAACTGTTTTTT. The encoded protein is CASKRQGMDEKLFF.